This T cell receptor beta chain originates from a study of shared clonotypes between healthy human individuals. This CDR3 spans 16 amino acids. The V end was cut by 0 bases, the J end by 4 bases, with 12 bases between. How the authors handled the data: Junction-only sequences without quality scores were provided by ImmunoSEQ, so filtering was different. The protocol was immunoSEQ multiplex PCR, while the TCRdb copy is restricted to in-frame clones and leaves out a portion. V and J calls and clone size follow that table, whereas D and trimming were derived from the DNA. This table holds 2 million to 2.5 million clones, 80% to 95% found once. The donor population consisted of healthy HIV-negative adults with no recent acute infections or vaccinations. CD4+ cells yielded CD45RA+ naive and CD45RA-negative memory subsets.

V gene TRBV23-1 combines with J gene TRBJ2-2; tentative D call: TRBD1 (6 bases). TRBV23-1 is an ORF, and what it does is uncertain. What was sequenced was naive CD4+ T cells from PBMCs. Subset in this sample: CD45RA+ positively selected. The TCR was taken from a man between 18 and 35 years old in good health. Some clones in this sample may be carry-over from other donors' samples. CDR3: CASSQSGQGRTGELFF. In DNA, the CDR3 is TGCGCCAGCAGTCAATCAGGGCAGGGGCGCACCGGGGAGCTGTTTTTT.